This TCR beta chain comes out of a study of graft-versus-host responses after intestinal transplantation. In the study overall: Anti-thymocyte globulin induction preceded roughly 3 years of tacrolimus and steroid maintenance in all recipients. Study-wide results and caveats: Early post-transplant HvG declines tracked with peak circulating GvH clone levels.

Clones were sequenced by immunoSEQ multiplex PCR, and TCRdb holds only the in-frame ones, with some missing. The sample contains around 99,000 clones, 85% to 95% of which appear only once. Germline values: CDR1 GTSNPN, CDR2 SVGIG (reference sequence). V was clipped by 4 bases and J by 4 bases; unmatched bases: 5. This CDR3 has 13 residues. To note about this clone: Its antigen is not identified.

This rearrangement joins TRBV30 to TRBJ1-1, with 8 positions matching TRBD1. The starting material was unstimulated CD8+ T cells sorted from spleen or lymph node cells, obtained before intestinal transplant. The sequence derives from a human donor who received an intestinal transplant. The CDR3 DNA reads TGTGCCTGGAAAGACAGGGGAGGCACTGAAGCTTTCTTT. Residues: CAWKDRGGTEAFF. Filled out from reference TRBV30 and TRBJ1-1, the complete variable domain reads SQTIHQWPATLVQPVGSPLSLECTVEGTSNPNLYWYRQAAGRGLQLLFYSVGIGQISSEVPQNLSASRPQDRQFILSSKKLLLSDSGFYLCAWKDRGGTEAFFGQGTRLTVV.